A single sample gave rise to the 20 T cell receptor beta chains below, sequenced in a study of a mutant IDH1 vaccine in newly diagnosed glioma. Assay used: immunoSEQ multiplex PCR; TCRdb lists only in-frame clones, some missing. The sample contains roughly 46,000 clones, around 84% of which appear only once. Time point described: week 47, end of study. One vaccine dose held 300 ug of mutant IDH1 20-mer peptide and came with topical imiquimod. These receptors' antigens are unknown. Sequenced here: PBMCs, sampled from a glioma patient whose treatment included an IDH1 peptide vaccine. Source of these receptors: a woman between 25 and 40 years old with glioma. Some clones in this sample may be carry-over from other donors' samples.

The rearrangement joins TRBV15 to TRBJ1-1; no clear D. There are 14 residues in the CDR3. The V gene lost 5 bases and the J gene lost 4 bases, with 14 bases spanning the gap. Germline-derived CDR1 and CDR2 are LNHNV and YYDKDF (reference sequence). CDR3 region: CATSFIREGTEAFF. The CDR3 region has the DNA TGTGCCACCAGCTTCATTAGGGAGGGCACTGAAGCTTTCTTT.

The V gene is TRBV9, the J gene TRBJ1-2, with 8 bases lining up with TRBD1. Germline loops: CDR1 SGDLS, CDR2 YYNGEE. The V segment lost 0 bases and the J segment 5 bases; nucleotides outside the gene matches: 3. The CDR3 is 14 amino acids. The CDR3 bases are TGTGCCAGCAGCGTAGAAACAGGGGGGTATGGCTACACCTTC. Its protein product is CASSVETGGYGYTF.

The CDR3 reads CASSRDREDQPQHF. CDR3 nucleotides: TGTGCCAGCAGCCGGGACAGGGAGGATCAGCCCCAGCATTTT. The V gene is TRBV5-6, the J gene TRBJ1-5, with 9 bases lining up with TRBD1. This CDR3 is 14 amino acids long. From germline, CDR1 is SGHDT and CDR2 YYEEEE. V dropped 4 bases and J dropped 5; count of bases not matched to a gene: 4. Based on the CDR3 plus reference TRBV5-6 and TRBJ1-5, the full variable domain is DAGVTQSPTHLIKTRGQQVTLRCSPKSGHDTVSWYQQALGQGPQFIFQYYEEEERQRGNFPDRFSGHQFPNYSSELNVNALLLGDSALYLCASSRDREDQPQHFGDGTRLSIL.

The CDR3 protein is CASSLDGTRNQPQHF. The CDR3 DNA follows: TGTGCCAGCAGCTTAGACGGGACCCGCAATCAGCCCCAGCATTTT. V gene TRBV11-2 combines with J gene TRBJ1-5; perhaps TRBD1 as D (5 bases). V was pared by 0 bases and J by 2 bases, with 8 bases between. This CDR3 is 15 amino acids long. The V gene's germline CDR1 is SGHAT and CDR2 FQNNGV.

V gene TRBV5-1 combines with J gene TRBJ2-6; no firm D call. The CDR3 sequence is 15 residues long. The ends were cut back, 6 bases at V and 0 bases at J, with 10 bases in the middle. Germline values: CDR1 SGHRS, CDR2 YFSETQ. CDR3 coding DNA: TGCGCCAGCACCGAGGTGGCCTCTGGGGCCAACGTCCTGACTTTC. This codes for CASTEVASGANVLTF. The complete variable domain, with remaining parts taken from reference TRBV5-1 and TRBJ2-6, reads KAGVTQTPRYLIKTRGQQVTLSCSPISGHRSVSWYQQTPGQGLQFLFEYFSETQRNKGNFPGRFSGRQFSNSRSEMNVSTLELGDSALYLCASTEVASGANVLTFGAGSRLTVL.

The count of this clone is one. The CDR3: CSVARGLAGAGELFF. CDR3 bases: TGCAGCGTTGCCCGTGGACTAGCGGGAGCCGGGGAGCTGTTTTTT. The chain uses TRBV29-1 and TRBJ2-2; 13 bases agree with TRBD2. There are 15 residues in the CDR3. Per germline, CDR1 SQVTM and CDR2 ANQGSEA. J was trimmed by 6 bases and V by 4 bases; bases with no gene match: 5.

The V call is TRBV4-1, the J call TRBJ2-5; 7 bases fit TRBD2. The V and J ends lost 8 bases and 7 bases, in that order; junction bases with no gene match: 13. In germline, CDR1 is MGHRA, CDR2 YSYEKL. This CDR3 region has 14 residues. The CDR3 sequence: CASGPGLLGATQYF. In DNA, the CDR3 is TGCGCCAGCGGTCCGGGACTATTAGGGGCGACCCAGTACTTC.

V and J are TRBV2 and TRBJ1-3, with no clear D. The V end was cut by 6 bases, the J end by 0 bases, with 9 bases between. This CDR3 is 14 amino acids long. Germline CDR1 is SNHLY and CDR2 is FYNNEI. CDR3 in amino acids: CASRPGSSGNTIYF. In nucleotides, the CDR3 is TGTGCCAGCAGGCCCGGCTCCTCTGGAAACACCATATATTTT.

This clone was counted only a few times. The V call is TRBV5-4, the J call TRBJ2-2; D call uncertain. The CDR3 sequence is 12 residues long. Germline V gene sequence: CDR1 SGHNT, CDR2 YYREEE (reference sequence). The V gene lost 0 bases and the J gene lost 7 bases, with 4 bases spanning the gap. CDR3 nucleotides: TGTGCCAGCAGCTTGGGGGTCGGGGAGCTGTTTTTT. Its translation is CASSLGVGELFF.

This chain joins TRBV7-2 and TRBJ2-7; 8 bases fit TRBD2. The CDR3 is 14 residues long. Trimming at V came to 1 base and at J to 7 bases, leaving 6 bases not matched to a gene. Per germline, CDR1 SGHTA and CDR2 FQGNSA. The CDR3 reads CASSLDGRAIEQYF. The DNA of the CDR3 is TGTGCCAGCAGCTTAGACGGGAGGGCCATTGAGCAGTACTTC.

In the case of this clone: Other DNA sequences in this specimen translate into the identical CDR3. The chain joins TRBV7-9 to TRBJ1-5; D is perhaps TRBD1 (5 bases). The germline V gene has CDR1 SEHNR and CDR2 FQNEAQ (reference sequence). V was pared by 5 bases and J by 4 bases, with 12 bases between. The CDR3 has 14 amino acids. CDR3 nucleotides: TGTGCCAGCAGCCCGGGGGGAGGAAATCAGCCCCAGCATTTT. This gives the protein CASSPGGGNQPQHF.

This clone was observed once. CDR3 coding DNA: TGTGCCAGCAGTTACTCGGGTTCAGGGCGTTCACCCCTCCACTTT. It specifies CASSYSGSGRSPLHF. V and J are TRBV6-5 and TRBJ1-6, with D tentatively TRBD1 (5 bases). V was clipped by 0 bases and J by 9 bases, with 12 bases between them. The CDR3 covers 15 residues. Germline CDR1 is MNHEY and CDR2 is SVGAGI.

The J gene is TRBJ2-1, the V gene TRBV6-4; possible D gene TRBD2, 6 bases. CDR1 MRHNA and CDR2 SNTAGT come from the germline V gene. V dropped 6 bases and J dropped 12 bases, with 24 bases sitting between them. CDR3 length equals 15 residues. The CDR3 DNA sequence: TGTGCCAGCAGCCCCCGGGACTCAACAACCGACGGGCAGTTCTTC. This codes for CASSPRDSTTDGQFF.

J is TRBJ2-3 and V is TRBV27; D is undetermined. V lost 6 bases to trimming and J lost 2 bases, with 15 bases between them. The CDR3 runs 15 residues. Germline values: CDR1 MNHEY, CDR2 SMNVEV (reference sequence). The CDR3 DNA follows: TGTGCCAGCAGCTCCCTGGGTGAGTCCACAGATACGCAGTATTTT. Its protein is CASSSLGESTDTQYF.

The genes are TRBV7-2 and TRBJ1-3; D uncertain. CDR1 SGHTA and CDR2 FQGNSA come from the germline V gene. The V end lost 5 bases, the J end lost 1 base, and 3 bases lay between the germline ends. The CDR3 totals 12 residues. CDR3 protein: CASSMSGNTIYF. The CDR3 DNA reads as TGTGCCAGCAGCATGTCTGGAAACACCATATATTTT.

The V call is TRBV27, the J call TRBJ1-2; D perhaps matches TRBD1 (6 bases). This CDR3 region has 13 residues. CDR1 is MNHEY and CDR2 is SMNVEV in the germline V gene (reference sequence). Trimming left V 3 bases short and J 7 bases short, with 12 bases between. The CDR3 region is CASSFSQGGGYTF. The CDR3, as DNA: TGTGCCAGCAGTTTTTCACAGGGCGGTGGCTACACCTTC.

This clone showed up just a few times. V and J are TRBV27 and TRBJ2-1, with D hard to call. This CDR3 has 12 amino acids. Germline V gene data show CDR1 as MNHEY and CDR2 as SMNVEV (reference sequence). With 5 bases removed from V and 4 bases from J, the gap between germline ends came to 6 bases. CDR3 nucleotides: TGTGCCAGCAGTCCCTCATACAATGAGCAGTTCTTC. It yields the protein CASSPSYNEQFF.

The V call is TRBV13, the J call TRBJ2-1; 16 bases fit TRBD2. V trimming: 5 bases; J trimming: 12 bases; junction bases outside the gene matches: 7. Germline V gives CDR1 PRHDT, CDR2 FYEKMQ (reference sequence). This CDR3 is built from 15 residues. The CDR3 here is CASSEGTSGRGWQFF. As DNA, the CDR3 is TGTGCCAGCAGCGAAGGGACTAGCGGGAGGGGTTGGCAGTTCTTC.

V and J are TRBV4-1 and TRBJ2-3; TRBD2 matches at 10 bases. CDR1 and CDR2 from the germline V gene are MGHRA and YSYEKL. This CDR3 comprises 19 residues. V lost 2 bases and J lost 4; bases outside the gene matches: 15. CDR3 DNA: TGCGCCAGCAGCCAAAAACGGGGACTAGCGCTAACTAGAGCAGATACGCAGTATTTT. Protein: CASSQKRGLALTRADTQYF.

J is TRBJ2-3 and V is TRBV9, with 7 bases lining up with TRBD1. After removal of 4 bases from V and 0 bases from J, the junction contained 2 bases not matched to a gene. The length of the CDR3 is 14 residues. Germline V lookup: CDR1 SGDLS, CDR2 YYNGEE. The CDR3 coding sequence is TGTGCCAGCAGCCGACAGGGTAGCACAGATACGCAGTATTTT. The encoded protein is CASSRQGSTDTQYF.